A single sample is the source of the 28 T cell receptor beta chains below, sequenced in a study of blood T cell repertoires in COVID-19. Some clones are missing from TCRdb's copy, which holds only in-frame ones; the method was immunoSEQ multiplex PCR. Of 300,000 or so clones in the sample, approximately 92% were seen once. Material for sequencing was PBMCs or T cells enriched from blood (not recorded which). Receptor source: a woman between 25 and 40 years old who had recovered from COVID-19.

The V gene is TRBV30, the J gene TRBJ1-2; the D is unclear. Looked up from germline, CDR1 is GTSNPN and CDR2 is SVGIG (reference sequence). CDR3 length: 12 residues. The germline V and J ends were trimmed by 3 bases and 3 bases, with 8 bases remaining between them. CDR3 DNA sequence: TGTGCCTGGAGACGGGAGGACTATGGCTACACCTTC. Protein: CAWRREDYGYTF.

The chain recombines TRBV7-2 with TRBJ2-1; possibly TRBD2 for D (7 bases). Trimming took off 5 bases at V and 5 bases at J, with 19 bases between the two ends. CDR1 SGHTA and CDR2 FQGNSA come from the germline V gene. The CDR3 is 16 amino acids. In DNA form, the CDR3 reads TGTGCCAGCAGCCGGACAGCGAGCGGGGTAGACAATGAGCAGTTCTTC. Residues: CASSRTASGVDNEQFF.

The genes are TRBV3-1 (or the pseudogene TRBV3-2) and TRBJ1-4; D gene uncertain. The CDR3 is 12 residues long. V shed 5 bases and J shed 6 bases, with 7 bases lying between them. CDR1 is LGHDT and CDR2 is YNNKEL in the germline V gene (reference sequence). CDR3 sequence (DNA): TGTGCCAGCAGCTCGACATATGAAAAACTGTTTTTT. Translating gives CASSSTYEKLFF.

This chain's CDR3 is CASSWPQGKGGTEAFF. The CDR3, as DNA: TGTGCCAGCAGCTGGCCCCAGGGAAAAGGTGGCACTGAAGCTTTCTTT. The rearrangement links TRBV7-9 to TRBJ1-1; D possibly corresponds to TRBD1 (5 bases). CDR1 and CDR2 (germline): SEHNR, FQNEAQ (reference sequence). V was trimmed by 4 bases and J by 4 bases, leaving 19 bases between them. This CDR3 has 16 amino acids.

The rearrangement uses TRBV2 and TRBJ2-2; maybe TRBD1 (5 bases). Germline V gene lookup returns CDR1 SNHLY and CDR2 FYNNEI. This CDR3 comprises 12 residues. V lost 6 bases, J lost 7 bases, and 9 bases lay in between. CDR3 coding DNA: TGTGCCAGCAGATCGCAGGGCGGGGAGCTGTTTTTT. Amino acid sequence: CASRSQGGELFF.

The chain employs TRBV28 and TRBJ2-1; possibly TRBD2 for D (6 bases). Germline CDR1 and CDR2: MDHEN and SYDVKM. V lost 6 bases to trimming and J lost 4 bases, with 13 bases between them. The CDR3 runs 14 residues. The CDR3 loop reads CASSRLGGYNEQFF. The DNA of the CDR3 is TGTGCCAGCAGCCGATTGGGGGGATACAATGAGCAGTTCTTC.

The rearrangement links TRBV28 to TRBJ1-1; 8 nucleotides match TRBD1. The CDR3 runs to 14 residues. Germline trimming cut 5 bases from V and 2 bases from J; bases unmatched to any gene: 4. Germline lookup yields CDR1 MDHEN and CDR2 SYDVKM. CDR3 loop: CASSRTGRNTEAFF. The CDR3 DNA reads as TGTGCCAGCAGTAGGACAGGGAGAAACACTGAAGCTTTCTTT.

This chain's CDR3 is CASSESRSFESSYEQYF. CDR3 nucleotide sequence: TGCGCCAGCAGTGAGTCCAGGTCTTTCGAAAGCTCCTACGAGCAGTACTTC. The chain is built from TRBV10-2 and TRBJ2-7; no firm D call. Trimming cost V 0 bases and J 0 bases, with 15 bases left between them. Germline loops: CDR1 WSHSY, CDR2 SAAADI. This CDR3 is 17 amino acids long.

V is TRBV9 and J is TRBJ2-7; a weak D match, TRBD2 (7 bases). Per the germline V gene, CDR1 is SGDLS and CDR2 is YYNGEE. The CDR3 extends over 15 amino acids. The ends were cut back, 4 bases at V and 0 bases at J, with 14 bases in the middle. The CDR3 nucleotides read TGTGCCAGCAGCCCTATCGGGGGGCCCTCCTACGAGCAGTACTTC. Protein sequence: CASSPIGGPSYEQYF.

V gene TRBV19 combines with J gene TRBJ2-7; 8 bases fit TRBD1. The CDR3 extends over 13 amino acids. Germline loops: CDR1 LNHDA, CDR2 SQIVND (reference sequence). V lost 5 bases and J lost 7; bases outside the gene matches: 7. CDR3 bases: TGTGCCAGTAGTTCCAGGGGGCTGAGGGAGCAGTACTTC. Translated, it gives CASSSRGLREQYF.

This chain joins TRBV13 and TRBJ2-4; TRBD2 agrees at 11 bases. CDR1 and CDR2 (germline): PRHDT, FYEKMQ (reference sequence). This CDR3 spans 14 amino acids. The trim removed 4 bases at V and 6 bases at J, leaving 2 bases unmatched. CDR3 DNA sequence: TGTGCCAGCAGCTCCGGGACTAGCGGAAACATTCAGTACTTC. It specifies CASSSGTSGNIQYF.

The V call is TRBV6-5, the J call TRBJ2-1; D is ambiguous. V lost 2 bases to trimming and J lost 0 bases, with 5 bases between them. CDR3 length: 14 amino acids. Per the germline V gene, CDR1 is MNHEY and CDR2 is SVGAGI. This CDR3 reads CASSYGRSYNEQFF. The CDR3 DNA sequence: TGTGCCAGCAGTTACGGGCGCTCCTACAATGAGCAGTTCTTC.

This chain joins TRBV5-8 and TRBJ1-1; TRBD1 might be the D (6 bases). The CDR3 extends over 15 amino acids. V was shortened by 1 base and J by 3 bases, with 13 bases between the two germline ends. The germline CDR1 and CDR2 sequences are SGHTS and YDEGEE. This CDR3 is CASSLPGYRDTEAFF. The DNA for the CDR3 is TGTGCCAGCAGCTTGCCCGGGTACAGGGACACTGAAGCTTTCTTT.

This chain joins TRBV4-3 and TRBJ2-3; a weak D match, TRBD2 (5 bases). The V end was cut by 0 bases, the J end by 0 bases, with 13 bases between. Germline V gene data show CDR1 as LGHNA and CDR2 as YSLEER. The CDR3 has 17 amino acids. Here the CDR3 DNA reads TGCGCCAGCAGCCAAGAAGGTCGGTCGGGGAGCACAGATACGCAGTATTTT. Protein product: CASSQEGRSGSTDTQYF.

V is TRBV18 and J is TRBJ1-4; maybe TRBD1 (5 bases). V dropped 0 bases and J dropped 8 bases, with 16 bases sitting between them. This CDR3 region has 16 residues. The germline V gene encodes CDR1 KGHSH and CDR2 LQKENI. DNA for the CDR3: TGTGCCAGCTCACCACCGTCTGCCGGGGGTGAAGAAAAACTGTTTTTT. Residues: CASSPPSAGGEEKLFF.

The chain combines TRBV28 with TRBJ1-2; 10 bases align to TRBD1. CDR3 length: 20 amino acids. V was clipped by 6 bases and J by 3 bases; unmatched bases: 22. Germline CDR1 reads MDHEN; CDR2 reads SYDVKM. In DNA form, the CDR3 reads TGTGCCAGCAGCCCGACCGCGCTCAGACAGGGGGCGGTAGTAGACTATGGCTACACCTTC. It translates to CASSPTALRQGAVVDYGYTF.

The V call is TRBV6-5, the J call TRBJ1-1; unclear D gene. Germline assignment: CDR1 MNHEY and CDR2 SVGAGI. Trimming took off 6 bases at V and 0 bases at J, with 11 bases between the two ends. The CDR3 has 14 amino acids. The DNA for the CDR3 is TGTGCCAGCAGGGAGGGAATAATGAACACTGAAGCTTTCTTT. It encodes CASREGIMNTEAFF.

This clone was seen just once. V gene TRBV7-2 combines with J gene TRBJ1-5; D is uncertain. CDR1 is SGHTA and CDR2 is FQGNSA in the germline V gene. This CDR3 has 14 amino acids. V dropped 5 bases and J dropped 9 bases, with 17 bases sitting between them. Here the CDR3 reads CASSPDVREGPQHF. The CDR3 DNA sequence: TGTGCCAGCAGCCCTGATGTCCGAGAGGGGCCCCAGCATTTT. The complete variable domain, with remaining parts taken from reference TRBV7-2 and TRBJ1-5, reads GAGVSQSPSNKVTEKGKDVELRCDPISGHTALYWYRQSLGQGLEFLIYFQGNSAPDKSGLPSDRFSAERTGGSVSTLTIQRTQQEDSAVYLCASSPDVREGPQHFGDGTRLSIL.

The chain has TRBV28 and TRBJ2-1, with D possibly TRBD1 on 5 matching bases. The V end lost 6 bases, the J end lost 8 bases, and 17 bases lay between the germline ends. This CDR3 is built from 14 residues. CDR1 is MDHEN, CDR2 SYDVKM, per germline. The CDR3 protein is CASRLGQGSDEQFF. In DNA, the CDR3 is TGTGCCAGCAGACTGGGGCAGGGAAGCGATGAGCAGTTCTTC.

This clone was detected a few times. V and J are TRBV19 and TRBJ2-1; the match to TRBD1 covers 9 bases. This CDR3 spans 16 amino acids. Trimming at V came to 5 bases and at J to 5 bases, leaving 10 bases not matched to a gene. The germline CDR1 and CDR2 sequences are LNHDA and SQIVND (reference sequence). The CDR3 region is CASSFLRGQGNNEQFF. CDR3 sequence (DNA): TGTGCCAGTAGTTTTCTGAGGGGACAGGGAAACAATGAGCAGTTCTTC.

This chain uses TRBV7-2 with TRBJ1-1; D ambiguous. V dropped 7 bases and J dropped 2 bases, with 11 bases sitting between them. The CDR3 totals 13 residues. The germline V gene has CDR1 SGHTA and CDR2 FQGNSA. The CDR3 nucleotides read TGTGCCAGCACTAATACAGAAAACACTGAAGCTTTCTTT. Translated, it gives CASTNTENTEAFF.

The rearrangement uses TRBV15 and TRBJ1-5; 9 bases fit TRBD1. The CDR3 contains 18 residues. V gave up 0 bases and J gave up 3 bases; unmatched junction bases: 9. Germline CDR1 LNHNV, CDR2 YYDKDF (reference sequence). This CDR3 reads CATSRDRMGQGPNQPQHF. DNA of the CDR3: TGTGCCACCAGCAGAGATCGTATGGGACAGGGCCCCAATCAGCCCCAGCATTTT.

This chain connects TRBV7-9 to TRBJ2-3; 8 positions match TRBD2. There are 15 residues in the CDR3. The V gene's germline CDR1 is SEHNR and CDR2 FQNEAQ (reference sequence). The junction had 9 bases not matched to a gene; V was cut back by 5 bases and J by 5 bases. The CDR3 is CASSGWAGGGDTQYF. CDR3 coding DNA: TGTGCCAGCAGCGGGTGGGCGGGAGGCGGAGATACGCAGTATTTT.

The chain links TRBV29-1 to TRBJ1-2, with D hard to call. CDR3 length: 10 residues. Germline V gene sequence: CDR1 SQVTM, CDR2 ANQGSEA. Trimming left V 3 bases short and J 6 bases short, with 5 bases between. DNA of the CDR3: TGCAGCGTTGACGGGGATGGCTACACCTTC. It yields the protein CSVDGDGYTF. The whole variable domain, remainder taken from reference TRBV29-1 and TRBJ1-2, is SAVISQKPSRDICQRGTSLTIQCQVDSQVTMMFWYRQQPGQSLTLIATANQGSEATYESGFVIDKFPISRPNLTFSTLTVSNMSPEDSSIYLCSVDGDGYTFGSGTRLTVV.

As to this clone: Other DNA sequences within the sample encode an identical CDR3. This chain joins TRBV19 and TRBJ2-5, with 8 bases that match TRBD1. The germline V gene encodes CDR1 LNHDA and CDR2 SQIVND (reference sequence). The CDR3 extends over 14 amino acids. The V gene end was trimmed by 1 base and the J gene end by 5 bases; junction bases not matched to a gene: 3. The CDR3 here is CASSIGQGTETQYF. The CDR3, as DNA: TGTGCCAGTAGTATAGGACAGGGGACGGAGACCCAGTACTTC.

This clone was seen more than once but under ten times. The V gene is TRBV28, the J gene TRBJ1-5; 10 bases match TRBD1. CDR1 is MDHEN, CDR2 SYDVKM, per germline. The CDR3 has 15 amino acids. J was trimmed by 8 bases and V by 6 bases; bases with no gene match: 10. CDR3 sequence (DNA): TGTGCCAGCAGCGGACAGGGGGGGATTTTAGAGCCCCAGCATTTT. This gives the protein CASSGQGGILEPQHF.

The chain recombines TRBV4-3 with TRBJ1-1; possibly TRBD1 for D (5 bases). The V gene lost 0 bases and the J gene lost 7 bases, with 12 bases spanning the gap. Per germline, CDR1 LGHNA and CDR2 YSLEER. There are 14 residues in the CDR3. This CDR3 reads CASSQDGGEVEAFF. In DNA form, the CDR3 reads TGCGCCAGCAGCCAAGACGGGGGGGAAGTTGAAGCTTTCTTT.

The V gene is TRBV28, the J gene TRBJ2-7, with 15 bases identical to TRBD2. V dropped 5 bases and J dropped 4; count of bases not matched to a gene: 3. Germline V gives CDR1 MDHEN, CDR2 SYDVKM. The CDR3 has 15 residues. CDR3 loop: CASSAGTSGRYEQYF. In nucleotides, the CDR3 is TGTGCCAGCAGTGCGGGGACTAGCGGGAGGTACGAGCAGTACTTC.